This T cell receptor beta chain was identified during a study of blood T cell repertoires in COVID-19. Study details: Both acute and convalescent COVID-19 samples were obtained from the United States, Italy and Spain. The analysed material was cDNA or gDNA that came from T cells, B-cell-depleted T cells, or PBMCs.

The ends were cut back, 3 bases at V and 4 bases at J, with 4 bases in the middle. CDR3 length: 12 amino acids. The germline gives CDR1 SNHLY, CDR2 FYNNEI. Original handling: It was from reference gene primer amplification that nucleated cell counts were estimated. Method: immunoSEQ multiplex PCR; TCRdb's copy keeps in-frame clones and lacks some. V, J and clone size derive from that table, while D and trimming were established from the DNA sequence. Seen here are 250,000 to 300,000 clones, roughly 77% observed once, and the top ten hold approximately 3.2%. The receptor comes from a woman at least 80 years old with acute or convalescent COVID-19. The sequenced sample was peripheral blood. The rearrangement links TRBV2 to TRBJ1-5; D gene uncertain. Here the CDR3 DNA reads TGTGCCAGCAGTGACTCGAATCAGCCCCAGCATTTT. Its translation: CASSDSNQPQHF.